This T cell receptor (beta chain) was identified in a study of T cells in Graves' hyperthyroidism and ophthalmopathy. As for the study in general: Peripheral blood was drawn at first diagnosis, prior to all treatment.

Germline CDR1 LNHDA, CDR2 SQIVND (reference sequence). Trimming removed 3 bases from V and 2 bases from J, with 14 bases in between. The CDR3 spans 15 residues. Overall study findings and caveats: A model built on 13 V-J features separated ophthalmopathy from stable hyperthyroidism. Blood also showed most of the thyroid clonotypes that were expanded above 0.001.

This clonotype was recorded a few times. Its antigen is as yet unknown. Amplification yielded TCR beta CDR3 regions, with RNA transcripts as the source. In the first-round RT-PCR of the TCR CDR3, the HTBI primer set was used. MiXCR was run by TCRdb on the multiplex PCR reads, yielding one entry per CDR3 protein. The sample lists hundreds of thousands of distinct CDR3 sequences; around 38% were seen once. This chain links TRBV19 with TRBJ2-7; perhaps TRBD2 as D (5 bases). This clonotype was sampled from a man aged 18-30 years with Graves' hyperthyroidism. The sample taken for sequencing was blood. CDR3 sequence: CASSIGSGYTYEQYF. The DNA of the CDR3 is TGTGCCAGTAGTATTGGGAGCGGATACACCTACGAGCAGTACTTC.